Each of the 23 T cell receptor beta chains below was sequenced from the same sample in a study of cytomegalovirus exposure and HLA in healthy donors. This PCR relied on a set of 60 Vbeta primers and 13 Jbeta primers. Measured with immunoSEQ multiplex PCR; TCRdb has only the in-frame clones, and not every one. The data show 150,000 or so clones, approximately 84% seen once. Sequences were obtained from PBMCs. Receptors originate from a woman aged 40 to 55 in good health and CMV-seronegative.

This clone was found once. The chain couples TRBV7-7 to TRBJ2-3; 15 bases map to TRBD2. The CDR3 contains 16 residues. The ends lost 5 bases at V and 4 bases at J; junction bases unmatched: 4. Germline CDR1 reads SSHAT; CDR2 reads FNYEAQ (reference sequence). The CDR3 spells CASSGGLAGGADTQYF. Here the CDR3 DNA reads TGTGCCAGCAGCGGGGGACTAGCGGGAGGAGCAGATACGCAGTATTTT.

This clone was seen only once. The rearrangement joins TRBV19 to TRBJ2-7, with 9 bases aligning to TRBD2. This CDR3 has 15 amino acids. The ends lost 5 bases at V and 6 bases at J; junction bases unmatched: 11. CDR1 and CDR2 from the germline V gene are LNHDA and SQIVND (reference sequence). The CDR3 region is CASSLVGSGSGEQYF. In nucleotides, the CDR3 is TGTGCCAGTAGTCTAGTGGGTAGCGGGAGTGGCGAGCAGTACTTC.

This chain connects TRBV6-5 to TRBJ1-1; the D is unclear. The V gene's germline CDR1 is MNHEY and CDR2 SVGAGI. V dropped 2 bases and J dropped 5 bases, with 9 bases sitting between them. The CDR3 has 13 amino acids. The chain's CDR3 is CASSYNSLTEAFF. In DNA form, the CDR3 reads TGTGCCAGCAGTTACAACAGCCTGACTGAAGCTTTCTTT.

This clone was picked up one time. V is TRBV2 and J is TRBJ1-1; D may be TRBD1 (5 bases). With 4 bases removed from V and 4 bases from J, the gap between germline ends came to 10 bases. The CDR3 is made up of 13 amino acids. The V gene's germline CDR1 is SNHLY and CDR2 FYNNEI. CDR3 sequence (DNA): TGTGCCAGCAGTGTTCCGGGACTCACTGAAGCTTTCTTT. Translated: CASSVPGLTEAFF.

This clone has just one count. The CDR3 here is CASSVATGIDTQYF. CDR3 nucleotide sequence: TGTGCCAGCAGCGTAGCGACAGGGATAGATACGCAGTATTTT. The chain carries TRBV9 and TRBJ2-3; 7 positions agree with TRBD1. J gave up 5 bases and V 0 bases, and 3 bases lay outside the gene matches. The CDR3 spans 14 residues. Germline V lookup: CDR1 SGDLS, CDR2 YYNGEE. Drawing the rest from reference TRBV9 and TRBJ2-3, the complete variable domain is DSGVTQTPKHLITATGQRVTLRCSPRSGDLSVYWYQQSLDQGLQFLIQYYNGEERAKGNILERFSAQQFPDLHSELNLSSLELGDSALYFCASSVATGIDTQYFGPGTRLTVL.

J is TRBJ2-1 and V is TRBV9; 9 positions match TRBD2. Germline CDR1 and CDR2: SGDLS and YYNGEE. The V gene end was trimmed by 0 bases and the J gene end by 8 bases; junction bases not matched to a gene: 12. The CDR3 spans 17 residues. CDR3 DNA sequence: TGTGCCAGCAGCGTAGGAAGGGATAGCGGGAGTGGGGATGAGCAGTTCTTC. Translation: CASSVGRDSGSGDEQFF.

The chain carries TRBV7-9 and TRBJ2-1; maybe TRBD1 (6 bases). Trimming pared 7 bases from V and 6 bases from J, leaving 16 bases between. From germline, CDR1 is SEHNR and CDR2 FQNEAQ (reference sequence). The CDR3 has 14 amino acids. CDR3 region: CASTRTVDSNEQFF. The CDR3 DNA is TGTGCCAGCACCAGAACCGTGGACAGCAATGAGCAGTTCTTC. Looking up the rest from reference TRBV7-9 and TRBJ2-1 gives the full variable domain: DTGVSQNPRHKITKRGQNVTFRCDPISEHNRLYWYRQTLGQGPEFLTYFQNEAQLEKSRLLSDRFSAERPKGSFSTLEIQRTEQGDSAMYLCASTRTVDSNEQFFGPGTRLTVL.

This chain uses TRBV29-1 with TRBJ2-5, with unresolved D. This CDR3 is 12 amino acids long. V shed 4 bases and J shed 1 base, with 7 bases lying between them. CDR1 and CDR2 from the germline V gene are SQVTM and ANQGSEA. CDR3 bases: TGCAGCGTTGTTGGCGGCCAAGAGACCCAGTACTTC. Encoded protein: CSVVGGQETQYF.

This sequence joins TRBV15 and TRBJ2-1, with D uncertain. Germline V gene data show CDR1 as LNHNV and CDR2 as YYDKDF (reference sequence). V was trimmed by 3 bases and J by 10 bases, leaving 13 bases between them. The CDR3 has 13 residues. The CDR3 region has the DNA TGTGCCACCAGCAGGGCTACAGCTGAAGAGCAGTTCTTC. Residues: CATSRATAEEQFF.

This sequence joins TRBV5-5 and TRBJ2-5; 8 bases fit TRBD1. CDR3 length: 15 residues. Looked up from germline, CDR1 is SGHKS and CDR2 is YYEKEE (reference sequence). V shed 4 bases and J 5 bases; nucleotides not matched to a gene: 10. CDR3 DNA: TGTGCCAGCAGCCCCAGCCAGGGGGCCTGGGAGACCCAGTACTTC. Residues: CASSPSQGAWETQYF.

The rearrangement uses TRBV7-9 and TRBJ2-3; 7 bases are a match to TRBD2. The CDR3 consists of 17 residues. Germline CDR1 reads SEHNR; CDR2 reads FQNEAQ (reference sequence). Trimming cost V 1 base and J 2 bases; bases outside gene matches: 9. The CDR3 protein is CASSLGLAVILTDTQYF. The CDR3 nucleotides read TGTGCCAGCAGCTTAGGACTAGCTGTGATCCTCACAGATACGCAGTATTTT.

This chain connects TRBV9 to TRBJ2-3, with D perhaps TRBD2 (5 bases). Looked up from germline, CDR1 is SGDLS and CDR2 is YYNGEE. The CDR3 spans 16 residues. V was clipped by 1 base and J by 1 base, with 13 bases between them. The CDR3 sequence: CASSVIRDPRTDTQYF. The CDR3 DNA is TGTGCCAGCAGCGTAATCCGGGATCCTCGCACAGATACGCAGTATTTT.

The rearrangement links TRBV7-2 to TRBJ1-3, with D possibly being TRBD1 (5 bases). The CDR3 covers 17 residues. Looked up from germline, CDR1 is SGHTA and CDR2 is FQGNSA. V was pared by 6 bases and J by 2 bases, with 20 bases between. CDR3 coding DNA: TGTGCCAGCAGTCCAGGGCGGGGTCGAGAGACTGGAAACACCATATATTTT. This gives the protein CASSPGRGRETGNTIYF.

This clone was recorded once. The CDR3 DNA sequence: TGCAGCGTTGTGGGCCCATCCTACGAGCAGTACTTC. This codes for CSVVGPSYEQYF. V and J are TRBV29-1 and TRBJ2-7; no clear D gene. Germline loops: CDR1 SQVTM, CDR2 ANQGSEA. This CDR3 is 12 amino acids long. V was pared by 4 bases and J by 1 base, with 8 bases between.

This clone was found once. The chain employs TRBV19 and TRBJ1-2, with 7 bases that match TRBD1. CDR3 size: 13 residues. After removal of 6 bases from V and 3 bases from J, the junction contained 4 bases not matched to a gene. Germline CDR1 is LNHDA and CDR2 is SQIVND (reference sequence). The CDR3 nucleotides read TGTGCCAGTAGCGCCGGACAGGACTATGGCTACACCTTC. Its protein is CASSAGQDYGYTF. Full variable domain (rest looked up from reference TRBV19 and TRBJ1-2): DGGITQSPKYLFRKEGQNVTLSCEQNLNHDAMYWYRQDPGQGLRLIYYSQIVNDFQKGDIAEGYSVSREKKESFPLTVTSAQKNPTAFYLCASSAGQDYGYTFGSGTRLTVV.

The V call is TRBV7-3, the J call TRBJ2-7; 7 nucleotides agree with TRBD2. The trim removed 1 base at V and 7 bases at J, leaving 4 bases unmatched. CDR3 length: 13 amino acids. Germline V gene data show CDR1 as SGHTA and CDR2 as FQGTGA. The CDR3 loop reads CASSLSVGGEQYF. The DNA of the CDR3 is TGTGCCAGCAGCTTAAGTGTGGGGGGGGAGCAGTACTTC.

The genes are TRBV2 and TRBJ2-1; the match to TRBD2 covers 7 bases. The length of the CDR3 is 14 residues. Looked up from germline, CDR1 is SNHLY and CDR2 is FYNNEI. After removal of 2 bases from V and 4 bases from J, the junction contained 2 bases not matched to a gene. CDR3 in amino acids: CASSELAEYNEQFF. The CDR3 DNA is TGTGCCAGCAGTGAACTAGCGGAGTACAATGAGCAGTTCTTC.

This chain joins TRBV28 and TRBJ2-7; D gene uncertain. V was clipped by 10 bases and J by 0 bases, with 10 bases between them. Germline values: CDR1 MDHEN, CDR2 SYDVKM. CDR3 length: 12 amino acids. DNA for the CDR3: TGTGCCACCGTAAGGAGCTCCTACGAGCAGTACTTC. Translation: CATVRSSYEQYF. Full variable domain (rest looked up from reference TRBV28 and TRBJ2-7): DVKVTQSSRYLVKRTGEKVFLECVQDMDHENMFWYRQDPGLGLRLIYFSYDVKMKEKGDIPEGYSVSREKKERFSLILESASTNQTSMYLCATVRSSYEQYFGPGTRLTVT.

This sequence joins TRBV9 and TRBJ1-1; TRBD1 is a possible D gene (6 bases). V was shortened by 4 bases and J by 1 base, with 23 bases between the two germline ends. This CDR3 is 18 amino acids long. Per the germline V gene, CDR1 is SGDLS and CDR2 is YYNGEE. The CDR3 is CASSTHSGTHIKNTEAFF. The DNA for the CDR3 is TGTGCCAGCAGCACACACTCCGGGACACATATCAAGAACACTGAAGCTTTCTTT.

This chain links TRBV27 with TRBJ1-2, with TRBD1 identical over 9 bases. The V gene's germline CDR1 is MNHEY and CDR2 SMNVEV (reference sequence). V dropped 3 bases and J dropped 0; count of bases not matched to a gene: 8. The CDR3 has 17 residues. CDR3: CASSFTRTGAANYGYTF. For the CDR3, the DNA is TGTGCCAGCAGTTTCACCAGGACAGGGGCGGCTAACTATGGCTACACCTTC.

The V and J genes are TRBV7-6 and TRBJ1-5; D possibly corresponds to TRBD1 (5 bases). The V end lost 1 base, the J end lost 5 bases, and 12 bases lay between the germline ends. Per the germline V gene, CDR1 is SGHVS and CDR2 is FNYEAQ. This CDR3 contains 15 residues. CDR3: CASSLEAGNHQPQHF. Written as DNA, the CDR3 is TGTGCCAGCAGCTTAGAGGCAGGGAATCATCAGCCCCAGCATTTT.

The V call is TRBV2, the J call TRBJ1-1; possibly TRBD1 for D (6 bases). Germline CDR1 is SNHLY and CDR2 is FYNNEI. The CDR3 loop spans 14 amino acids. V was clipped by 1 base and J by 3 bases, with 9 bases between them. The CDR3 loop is CASSEGGGYTEAFF. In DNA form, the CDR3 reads TGTGCCAGCAGTGAAGGGGGGGGCTACACTGAAGCTTTCTTT.

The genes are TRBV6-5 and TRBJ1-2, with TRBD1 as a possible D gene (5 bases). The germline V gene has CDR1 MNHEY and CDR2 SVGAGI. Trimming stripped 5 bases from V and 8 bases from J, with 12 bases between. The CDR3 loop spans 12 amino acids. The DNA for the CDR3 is TGTGCCAGCAGTGGGACTTCAGGGGGCTACACCTTC. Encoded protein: CASSGTSGGYTF.